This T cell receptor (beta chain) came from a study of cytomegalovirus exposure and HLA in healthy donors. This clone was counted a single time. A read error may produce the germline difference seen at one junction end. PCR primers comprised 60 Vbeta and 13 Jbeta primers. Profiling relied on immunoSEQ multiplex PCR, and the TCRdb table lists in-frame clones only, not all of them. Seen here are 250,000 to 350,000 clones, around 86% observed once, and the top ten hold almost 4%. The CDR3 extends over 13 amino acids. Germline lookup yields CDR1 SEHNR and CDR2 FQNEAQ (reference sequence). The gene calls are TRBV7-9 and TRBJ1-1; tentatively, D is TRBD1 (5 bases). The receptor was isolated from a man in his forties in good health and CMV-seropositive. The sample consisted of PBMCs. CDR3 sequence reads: CSSSLEQVTEAFF. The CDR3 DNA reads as TGTTCCAGCAGCTTAGAACAGGTCACTGAAGCTTTCTTT.